The 2 T cell receptor beta chains given below trace back to one sample, sequenced in a study of CD8 T cells in Susac syndrome. RNA, at about 0.45 to 1 ug, was reverse transcribed with random hexamers. MiXCR was run by TCRdb on the immunoSEQ multiplex PCR reads, yielding one entry per CDR3 protein. The sample records about 130,000 distinct CDR3 sequences, 90% to 95% being singletons. What was sequenced was CD4+ T cells from PBMCs. Receptors were obtained from a human donor in good health.

This chain links TRBV20-1 with TRBJ2-1; 9 bases fit TRBD2. The CDR3 runs 14 residues. The V segment lost 3 bases and the J segment 9 bases; nucleotides outside the gene matches: 9. Germline CDR1 DFQATT, CDR2 SNEGSKA (reference sequence). This CDR3 reads CSARGRLADIEQFF. CDR3 in DNA: TGCAGTGCTAGGGGAAGACTAGCGGATATTGAGCAGTTCTTC.

The chain combines TRBV27 with TRBJ2-3, with 13 bases fitting TRBD2. Germline lookup yields CDR1 MNHEY and CDR2 SMNVEV (reference sequence). CDR3 length equals 15 residues. Losses at the gene ends were 3 bases for V and 4 bases for J; bases not matched to a gene: 1. This CDR3 is CASSFGTSGADTQYF. The CDR3 nucleotides read TGTGCCAGCAGTTTCGGGACTAGCGGGGCAGATACGCAGTATTTT.